This T cell receptor (beta chain) was sequenced for a study of PD-L1 blockade in urothelial cancer. Study details: Blood analysis took place 3 weeks (second dose) and 6 weeks after treatment start. Median blood clonality was around 0.08, with 75,000 to 90,000 unique TCRs.

Study results and limitations: Enhanced expansion of tumor-associated blood clones at 3 weeks characterized durable-benefit patients.

Documented time point: peripheral blood 6 weeks after treatment start. Each PCR received spiked synthetic TCR analog templates. Data came from immunoSEQ multiplex PCR; TCRdb stores just in-frame clones and leaves some out. The sample contains about 36,000 clones, about four fifths of which appear only once. A remark on this clone: The antigen remains undetermined.

Looked up from germline, CDR1 is SGHTS and CDR2 is YDEGEE. Between the trimmed V and J ends, which lost 4 bases and 6 bases, there was a span of 19 bases. The CDR3 has 16 amino acids. V gene TRBV5-8 combines with J gene TRBJ1-4; D not resolved. The input for sequencing was PBMCs, taken around atezolizumab (anti-PD-L1) treatment. The TCR comes from a man in his forties or fifties with urothelial cancer. CDR3 bases: TGTGCCAGCAGCGGGCTGAAGGGAGCTAGGGATGAAAAACTGTTTTTT. It is translated as CASSGLKGARDEKLFF. Filled out from reference TRBV5-8 and TRBJ1-4, the complete variable domain reads EAGVTQSPTHLIKTRGQQATLRCSPISGHTSVYWYQQALGLGLQFLLWYDEGEERNRGNFPPRFSGRQFPNYSSELNVNALELEDSALYLCASSGLKGARDEKLFFGSGTQLSVL.